Following are 11 T cell receptor beta chains from one sample sequenced in a study of cytomegalovirus exposure and HLA in healthy donors. A multiplex PCR was run with 60 Vbeta primers and 13 Jbeta primers. The data were produced by immunoSEQ multiplex PCR, yet TCRdb's version contains in-frame clones alone and is incomplete. The sample holds about 160,000 clones; approximately 80% are singletons and the top ten take approximately 2%. The specimen was PBMCs. These receptors originate from a man between 18 and 35 years old in good health and CMV-seronegative.

The chain joins TRBV4-1 to TRBJ2-7; D call uncertain. The germline V gene has CDR1 MGHRA and CDR2 YSYEKL. This CDR3 spans 15 amino acids. Trimming shortened V by 3 bases and J by 4 bases, and 16 bases separated the two germline ends. CDR3 sequence (DNA): TGCGCCAGCAGCCAGGAAAGCACCTTCGGGTACGAGCAGTACTTC. Encoded protein: CASSQESTFGYEQYF.

The CDR3: CASHTGLSYNEQFF. The CDR3 nucleotides are TGTGCCAGTCACACAGGGCTCTCCTACAATGAGCAGTTCTTC. The V call is TRBV27, the J call TRBJ2-1, with D perhaps matching TRBD1 (6 bases). Trimming pared 9 bases from V and 0 bases from J, leaving 12 bases between. This CDR3 comprises 14 residues. Germline V gene lookup returns CDR1 MNHEY and CDR2 SMNVEV (reference sequence).

The rearrangement links TRBV28 to TRBJ1-3, with D hard to call. The germline V and J ends were trimmed by 2 bases and 0 bases, with 17 bases remaining between them. The CDR3 covers 18 residues. The germline CDR1 and CDR2 sequences are MDHEN and SYDVKM. CDR3 DNA: TGTGCCAGCAGTTTAACCCACTCCTGGGCCTCCTCTGGAAACACCATATATTTT. This translates into CASSLTHSWASSGNTIYF.

This clone showed up just a few times. Additional DNA sequences in this sample encode the identical CDR3. The chain is built from TRBV6-1 and TRBJ2-5; D remains ambiguous. The CDR3 totals 13 residues. Germline V lookup: CDR1 MNHNS, CDR2 SASEGT. V gave up 6 bases and J gave up 1 base, with 9 bases separating them. Here the CDR3 reads CASSPRGQETQYF. The CDR3 nucleotides are TGTGCCAGCAGCCCAAGAGGCCAAGAGACCCAGTACTTC.

V and J are TRBV11-3 and TRBJ2-1; 7 bases align to TRBD1. The CDR3 covers 14 residues. CDR1 and CDR2 from the germline V gene are SGHNT and YENEEA. After removal of 4 bases from V and 2 bases from J, the junction contained 2 bases not matched to a gene. The CDR3 DNA reads TGTGCCAGCAGCTCCCAGGGGGCCTACAATGAGCAGTTCTTC. Protein sequence: CASSSQGAYNEQFF. Full variable domain (outside the CDR3, taken from reference TRBV11-3 and TRBJ2-1): EAGVVQSPRYKIIEKKQPVAFWCNPISGHNTLYWYLQNLGQGPELLIRYENEEAVDDSQLPKDRFSAERLKGVDSTLKIQPAELGDSAVYLCASSSQGAYNEQFFGPGTRLTVL.

In DNA form, the CDR3 reads TGTGCCAGCACCCTGACAGGGTCCACTGAAGCTTTCTTT. It yields the protein CASTLTGSTEAFF. The chain couples TRBV6-5 to TRBJ1-1; 7 bases map to TRBD1. The V gene end was trimmed by 7 bases and the J gene end by 4 bases; junction bases not matched to a gene: 6. The CDR3 spans 13 residues. Germline CDR1 and CDR2: MNHEY and SVGAGI.

The chain employs TRBV29-1 and TRBJ1-1; D may be TRBD1 (5 bases). This CDR3 region has 15 residues. Germline lookup yields CDR1 SQVTM and CDR2 ANQGSEA. The ends were cut back, 4 bases at V and 3 bases at J, with 18 bases in the middle. The CDR3 spells CSVGRWGGGDTEAFF. Written as DNA, the CDR3 is TGCAGCGTTGGTCGGTGGGGTGGGGGGGACACTGAAGCTTTCTTT.

This clone appeared a few times. The V and J genes are TRBV5-1 and TRBJ1-1; D is unclear. V gave up 6 bases and J gave up 1 base, with 13 bases separating them. Germline loops: CDR1 SGHRS, CDR2 YFSETQ. CDR3 length: 14 amino acids. The CDR3 DNA follows: TGCGCCAGCACTTGGGAGGGCGGGAACACTGAAGCTTTCTTT. It translates to CASTWEGGNTEAFF.

The rearrangement uses TRBV6-1 and TRBJ1-5, with a weak D call TRBD1 (5 bases). This CDR3 has 15 amino acids. The germline V gene has CDR1 MNHNS and CDR2 SASEGT. V lost 7 bases and J 1 base, leaving 14 bases between the germline ends. CDR3 protein: CASTAGGRSNQPQHF. In DNA form, the CDR3 reads TGTGCCAGCACCGCCGGGGGACGGAGCAATCAGCCCCAGCATTTT.

This clone was observed a single time. The gene calls are TRBV4-1 and TRBJ2-5; maybe TRBD1 (5 bases). The germline V gene has CDR1 MGHRA and CDR2 YSYEKL. The CDR3 extends over 14 amino acids. V dropped 5 bases and J dropped 5 bases, with 15 bases sitting between them. The CDR3 DNA reads TGCGCCAGCAGCTCACCAGGGTTGGAGGAGACCCAGTACTTC. Its protein product is CASSSPGLEETQYF.

The genes are TRBV5-4 and TRBJ2-7, with D possibly TRBD1 on 5 matching bases. CDR1 is SGHNT, CDR2 YYREEE, per germline (reference sequence). Trimming removed 1 base from V and 6 bases from J, with 14 bases in between. The CDR3 sequence is 14 residues long. The CDR3, as DNA: TGTGCCAGCAGCTTGTGGCAGGGTCGCGGCGAGCAGTACTTC. Translation: CASSLWQGRGEQYF.